The 2 T cell receptor beta chains in this list originate from one sample, sequenced in a study of cytomegalovirus exposure and HLA in healthy donors. The study ran its PCR with 60 Vbeta and 13 Jbeta primers. Here immunoSEQ multiplex PCR was the method, and the copy in TCRdb shows in-frame clones only, minus some. Among approximately 150,000 clones listed, 65% to 70% were seen once. The sample was PBMCs. The receptors stem from a man aged 25-40 years in good health and CMV-seropositive.

In DNA form, the CDR3 reads TGTGCCAGCAGCCGGGGGGGTGGCTACACCTTC. The encoded protein is CASSRGGGYTF. The V call is TRBV5-6, the J call TRBJ1-2; possibly TRBD1 for D (5 bases). V was trimmed by 4 bases and J by 7 bases, leaving 8 bases between them. Germline CDR1 reads SGHDT; CDR2 reads YYEEEE. There are 11 residues in the CDR3.

The chain is built from TRBV28 and TRBJ2-7; the D gene is possibly TRBD2 (6 bases). Trimming took 3 bases from V and 1 from J, leaving 13 bases between them. The CDR3 is made up of 15 amino acids. CDR1 is MDHEN and CDR2 is SYDVKM in the germline V gene. As DNA, the CDR3 is TGTGCCAGCAGTTTGGGGACTGAGCATTCCTACGAGCAGTACTTC. Its protein product is CASSLGTEHSYEQYF. Supplemented by reference TRBV28 and TRBJ2-7, the full variable domain reads DVKVTQSSRYLVKRTGEKVFLECVQDMDHENMFWYRQDPGLGLRLIYFSYDVKMKEKGDIPEGYSVSREKKERFSLILESASTNQTSMYLCASSLGTEHSYEQYFGPGTRLTVT.